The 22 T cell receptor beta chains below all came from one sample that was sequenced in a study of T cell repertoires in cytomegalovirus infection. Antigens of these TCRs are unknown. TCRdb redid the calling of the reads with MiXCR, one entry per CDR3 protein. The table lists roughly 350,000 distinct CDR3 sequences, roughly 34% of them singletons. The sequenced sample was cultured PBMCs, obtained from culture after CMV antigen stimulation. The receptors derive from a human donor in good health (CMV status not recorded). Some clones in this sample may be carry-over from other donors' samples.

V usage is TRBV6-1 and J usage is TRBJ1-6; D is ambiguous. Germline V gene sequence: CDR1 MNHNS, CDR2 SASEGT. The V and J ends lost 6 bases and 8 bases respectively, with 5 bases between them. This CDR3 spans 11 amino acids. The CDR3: CASRTDSPLHF. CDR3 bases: TGTGCCAGCAGGACGGATTCACCCCTCCACTTT.

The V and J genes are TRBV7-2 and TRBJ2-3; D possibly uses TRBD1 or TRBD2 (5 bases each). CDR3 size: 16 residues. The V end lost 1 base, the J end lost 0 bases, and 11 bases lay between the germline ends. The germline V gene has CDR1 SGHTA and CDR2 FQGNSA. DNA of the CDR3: TGTGCCAGCAGCTTAGGTTCATGGGACAGCACAGATACGCAGTATTTT. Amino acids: CASSLGSWDSTDTQYF.

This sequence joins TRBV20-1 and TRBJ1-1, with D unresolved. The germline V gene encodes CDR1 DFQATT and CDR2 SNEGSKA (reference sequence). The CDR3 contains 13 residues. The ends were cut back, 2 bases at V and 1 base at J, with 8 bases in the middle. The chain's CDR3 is CSARMVKNTEAFF. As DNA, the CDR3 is TGCAGTGCTAGAATGGTGAAGAACACTGAAGCTTTCTTT.

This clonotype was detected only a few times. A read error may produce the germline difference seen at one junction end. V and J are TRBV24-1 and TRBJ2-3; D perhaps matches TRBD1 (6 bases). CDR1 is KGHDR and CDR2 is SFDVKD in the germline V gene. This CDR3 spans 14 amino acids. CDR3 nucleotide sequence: TGTGCCACCAGCAGACAGGCTGATCCTGGTACGCGGTATTTT. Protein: CATSRQADPGTRYF.

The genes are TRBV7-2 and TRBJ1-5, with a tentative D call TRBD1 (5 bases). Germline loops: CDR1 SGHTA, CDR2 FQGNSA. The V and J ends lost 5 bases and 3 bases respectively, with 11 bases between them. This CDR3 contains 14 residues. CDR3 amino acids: CASSMQGFNQPQHF. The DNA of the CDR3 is TGTGCCAGCAGCATGCAGGGTTTCAATCAGCCCCAGCATTTT.

CDR3 sequence reads: CAISGPSGTEAFF. CDR3 in DNA: TGTGCCATCAGTGGACCCTCTGGGACTGAAGCTTTCTTT. The V gene is TRBV10-3, the J gene TRBJ1-1; no clear D gene. The V gene lost 4 bases and the J gene lost 5 bases, with 11 bases spanning the gap. The CDR3 length is 13 residues. Germline loops: CDR1 ENHRY, CDR2 SYGVKD.

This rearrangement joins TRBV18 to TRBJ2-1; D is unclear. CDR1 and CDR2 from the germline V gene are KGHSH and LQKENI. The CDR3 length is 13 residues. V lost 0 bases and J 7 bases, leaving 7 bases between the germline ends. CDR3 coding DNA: TGTGCCAGCTCACCACCATCCGAGAATGAGCAGTTCTTC. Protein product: CASSPPSENEQFF. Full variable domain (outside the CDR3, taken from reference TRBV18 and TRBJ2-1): NAGVMQNPRHLVRRRGQEARLRCSPMKGHSHVYWYRQLPEEGLKFMVYLQKENIIDESGMPKERFSAEFPKEGPSILRIQQVVRGDSAAYFCASSPPSENEQFFGPGTRLTVL.

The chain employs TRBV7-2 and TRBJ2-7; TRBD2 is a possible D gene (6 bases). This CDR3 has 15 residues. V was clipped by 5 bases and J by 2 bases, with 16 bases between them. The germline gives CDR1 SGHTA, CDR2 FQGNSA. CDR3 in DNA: TGTGCCAGCAGCGGGGAAGCGGGTCACGCCTACGAGCAGTACTTC. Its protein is CASSGEAGHAYEQYF.

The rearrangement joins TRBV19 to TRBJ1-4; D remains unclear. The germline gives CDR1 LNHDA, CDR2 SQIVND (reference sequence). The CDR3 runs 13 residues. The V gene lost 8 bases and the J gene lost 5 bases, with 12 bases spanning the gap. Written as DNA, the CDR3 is TGTGCCAGTGCCGCCGTACGGAATGAAAAACTGTTTTTT. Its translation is CASAAVRNEKLFF.

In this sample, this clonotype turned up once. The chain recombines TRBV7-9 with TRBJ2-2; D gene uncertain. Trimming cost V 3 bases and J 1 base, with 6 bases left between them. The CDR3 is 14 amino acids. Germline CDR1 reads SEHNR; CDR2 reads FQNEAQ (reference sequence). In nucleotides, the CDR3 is TGTGCCAGCAGCTTCTTCCAGAACACCGGGGAGCTGTTTTTT. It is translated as CASSFFQNTGELFF.

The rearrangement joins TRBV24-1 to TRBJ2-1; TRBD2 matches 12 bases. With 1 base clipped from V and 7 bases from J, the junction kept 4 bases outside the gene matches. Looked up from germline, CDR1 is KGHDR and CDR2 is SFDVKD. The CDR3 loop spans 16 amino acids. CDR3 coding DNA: TGTGCCACCAGTGATTTTAGAACTAGCGGGAGGAATGAGCAGTTCTTC. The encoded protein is CATSDFRTSGRNEQFF.

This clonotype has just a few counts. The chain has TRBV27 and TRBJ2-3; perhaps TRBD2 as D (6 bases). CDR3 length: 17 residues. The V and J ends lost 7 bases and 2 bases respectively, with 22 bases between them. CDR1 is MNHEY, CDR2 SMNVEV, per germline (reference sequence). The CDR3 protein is CASIGRWPPLDTDTQYF. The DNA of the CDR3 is TGTGCCAGCATTGGGAGGTGGCCTCCTCTCGACACAGATACGCAGTATTTT.

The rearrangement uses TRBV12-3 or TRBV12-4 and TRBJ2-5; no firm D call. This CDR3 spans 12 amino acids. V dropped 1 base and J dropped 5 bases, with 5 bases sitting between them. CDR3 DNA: TGTGCCAGCAGTTTAGGTTATGAGACCCAGTACTTC. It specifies CASSLGYETQYF.

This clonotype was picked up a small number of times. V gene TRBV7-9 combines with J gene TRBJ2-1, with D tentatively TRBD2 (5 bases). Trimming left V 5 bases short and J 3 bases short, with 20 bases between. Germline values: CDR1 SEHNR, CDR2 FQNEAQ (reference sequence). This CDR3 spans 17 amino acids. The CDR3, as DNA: TGTGCCAGCAGCCAAAAGGGCTGGCTAGCAGACTACAATGAGCAGTTCTTC. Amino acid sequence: CASSQKGWLADYNEQFF. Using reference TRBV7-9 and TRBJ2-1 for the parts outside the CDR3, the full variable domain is DTGVSQNPRHKITKRGQNVTFRCDPISEHNRLYWYRQTLGQGPEFLTYFQNEAQLEKSRLLSDRFSAERPKGSFSTLEIQRTEQGDSAMYLCASSQKGWLADYNEQFFGPGTRLTVL.

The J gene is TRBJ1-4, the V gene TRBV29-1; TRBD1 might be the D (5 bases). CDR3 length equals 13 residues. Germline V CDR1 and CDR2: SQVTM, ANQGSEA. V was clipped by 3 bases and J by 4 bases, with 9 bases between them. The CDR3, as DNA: TGCAGCGTTGAGCAAGGGGTTAATGAAAAACTGTTTTTT. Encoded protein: CSVEQGVNEKLFF.

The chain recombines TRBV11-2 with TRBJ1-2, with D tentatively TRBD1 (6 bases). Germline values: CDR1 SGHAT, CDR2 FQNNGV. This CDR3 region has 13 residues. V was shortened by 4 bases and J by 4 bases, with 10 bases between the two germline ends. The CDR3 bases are TGTGCCAGCAGCTCTTTGGACAGCTATGGCTACACCTTC. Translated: CASSSLDSYGYTF.

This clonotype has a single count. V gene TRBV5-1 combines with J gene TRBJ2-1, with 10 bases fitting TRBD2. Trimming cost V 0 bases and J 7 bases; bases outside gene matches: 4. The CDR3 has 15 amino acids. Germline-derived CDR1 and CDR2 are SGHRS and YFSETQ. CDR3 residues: CASSLVPGLANEQFF. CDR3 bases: TGCGCCAGCAGCTTGGTACCGGGACTAGCGAATGAGCAGTTCTTC.

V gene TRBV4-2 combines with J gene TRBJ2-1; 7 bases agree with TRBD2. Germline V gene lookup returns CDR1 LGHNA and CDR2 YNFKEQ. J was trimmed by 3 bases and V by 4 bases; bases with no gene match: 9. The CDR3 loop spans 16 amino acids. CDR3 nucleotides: TGTGCCAGCAGCCGAGCGGGGCTAGCGCTCTACAATGAGCAGTTCTTC. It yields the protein CASSRAGLALYNEQFF.

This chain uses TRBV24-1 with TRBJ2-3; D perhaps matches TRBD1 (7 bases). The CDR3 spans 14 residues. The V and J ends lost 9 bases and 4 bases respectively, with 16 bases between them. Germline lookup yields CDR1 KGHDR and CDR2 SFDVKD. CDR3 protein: CATVDRDFPDTQYF. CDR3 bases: TGTGCCACCGTCGACAGGGACTTTCCAGATACGCAGTATTTT.

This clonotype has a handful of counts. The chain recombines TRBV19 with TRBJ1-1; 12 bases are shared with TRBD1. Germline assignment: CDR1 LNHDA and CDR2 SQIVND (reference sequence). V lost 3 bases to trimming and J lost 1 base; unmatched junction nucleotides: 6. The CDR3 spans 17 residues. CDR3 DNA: TGTGCCAGTAGTATGATTCGGGGACAGGGGGCGAACACTGAAGCTTTCTTT. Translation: CASSMIRGQGANTEAFF.

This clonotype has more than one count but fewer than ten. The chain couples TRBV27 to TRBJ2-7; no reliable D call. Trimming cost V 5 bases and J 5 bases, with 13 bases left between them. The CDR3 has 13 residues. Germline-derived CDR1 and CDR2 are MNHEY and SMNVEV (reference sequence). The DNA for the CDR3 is TGTGCCAGCAGTGCCTACCTGGGGAACGAGCAGTACGTC. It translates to CASSAYLGNEQYV.

CDR3 nucleotide sequence: TGTGCCAGCAGTTTTCCCAGGGGCTATAATTCACCCCTCCACTTT. Translated, it gives CASSFPRGYNSPLHF. The chain combines TRBV28 with TRBJ1-6; D might be TRBD1 (6 bases). CDR1 is MDHEN, CDR2 SYDVKM, per germline. V was cut by 3 bases and J by 3 bases, with 9 bases left in between. This CDR3 spans 15 amino acids. Full variable domain (rest looked up from reference TRBV28 and TRBJ1-6): DVKVTQSSRYLVKRTGEKVFLECVQDMDHENMFWYRQDPGLGLRLIYFSYDVKMKEKGDIPEGYSVSREKKERFSLILESASTNQTSMYLCASSFPRGYNSPLHFGNGTRLTVT.